The clone carrying this T cell receptor (beta chain) came up a few times. The antigen is not known. CD45RO/CCR7/CD25/CD127/CD95/CD27 staining was used to isolate CD4+ naive, central memory, regulatory and stem cell-like memory cells by sorting. This CDR3 is built from 14 residues. Germline CDR1 reads GTSNPN; CDR2 reads SVGIG (reference sequence). V shed 1 base and J 3 bases; nucleotides not matched to a gene: 2. The investigators reverse transcribed all of the isolated RNA, so they sequenced expressed TCRB transcripts. Method: immunoSEQ multiplex PCR; TCRdb's copy keeps in-frame clones and lacks some. The data hold roughly 350,000 clones, with over 9% observed a single time. The source of the sample is a study of beta chain features in type 1 diabetes. Study observations and caveats: The naive, central memory and Treg TCRB repertoires of patients appeared to be more similar to one another than those of healthy donors. When Type 1 diabetes patients were examined, their TCRB CDR3s proved moderately but significantly shorter in all four CD4+ subsets. In cDNA sequencing, cells with high TCR expression could be over-represented.

This sequence joins TRBV30 and TRBJ1-1; 10 bases match TRBD1. The sequence derives from a man aged 25 to 40 with type 1 diabetes. Sequencing input: central memory CD4+ T cells from blood. The CDR3 loop reads CAWSGTGGDTEAFF. CDR3 DNA sequence: TGTGCCTGGAGTGGGACAGGGGGAGACACTGAAGCTTTCTTT.